Listed below are T cell receptor beta chains from one sample, sequenced in a study of T cell repertoires in cytomegalovirus infection. In TCRdb, the reads were re-called with MiXCR into one record per CDR3 protein. The sample consists of hundreds of thousands of distinct CDR3 sequences, around 32% of them appearing once. Which antigens these TCRs recognize remains unknown. This sample comprised cultured PBMCs, obtained from culture after CMV antigen stimulation. Receptors originate from a human donor in good health (CMV status not recorded). Some clones in this sample may be carry-over from other donors' samples. The CDR3 runs from the conserved cysteine through the conserved F or W. D genes are given only for firm matches. Not every row has a clone size; where given, it reads once, few, many or a size class.

TRBV20-1	TRBJ2-7	-	TRBD1	CSARARTGGTYEQYF	TGCAGTGCTAGAGCAAGGACAGGGGGCACCTACGAGCAGTACTTC
TRBV20-1	TRBJ1-1	-	-	CSARRAAANTEAFF	TGCAGTGCTAGGCGGGCGGCAGCAAACACTGAAGCTTTCTTT
TRBV12-3/TRBV12-4	TRBJ2-1	few	TRBD1	CASSRTGSYNEQFF	TGTGCCAGCAGTAGGACAGGCTCCTACAATGAGCAGTTCTTC
TRBV7-2	TRBJ2-7	-	TRBD2	CASSLEAGGRGEQYF	TGTGCCAGCAGCTTAGAGGCGGGAGGGCGGGGCGAGCAGTACTTC
TRBV12-3/TRBV12-4	TRBJ1-5	-	-	CASSPKGSNQPQHF	TGTGCCAGCAGTCCAAAAGGTAGCAATCAGCCCCAGCATTTT
TRBV20-1	TRBJ2-5	-	TRBD2	CSAGTRLETQYF	TGCAGTGCTGGGACTAGGTTGGAGACCCAGTACTTC
TRBV7-2	TRBJ2-1	few	-	CASSFVGGGGDYEQFF	TGTGCCAGCAGCTTTGTGGGGGGTGGCGGGGACTATGAGCAGTTCTTC
TRBV7-9	TRBJ2-7	-	TRBD2	CASSTRLAGVEQYF	TGTGCCAGCAGCACTAGACTAGCGGGAGTCGAGCAGTACTTC
TRBV15	TRBJ2-2	many	-	CATSFQSQNTGELFF	TGTGCCACCAGCTTCCAGAGCCAAAACACCGGGGAGCTGTTTTTT
TRBV9	TRBJ2-7	-	-	CASSAGTAPHSYEQYF	TGTGCCAGCAGCGCAGGCACGGCTCCCCACTCCTACGAGCAGTACTTC
TRBV11-2	TRBJ2-5	few	TRBD1	CASSFNMGQGAETQYF	TGTGCCAGCAGCTTCAACATGGGACAGGGAGCGGAGACCCAGTACTTC
TRBV7-2	TRBJ2-7	few	TRBD2	CASSLGLADYYEQYF	TGTGCCAGCAGCCTGGGACTAGCCGATTACTACGAGCAGTACTTC
TRBV7-9	TRBJ1-5	-	TRBD1	CASSPGQGILEPQHF	TGTGCCAGCAGCCCCGGACAGGGGATTTTGGAGCCCCAGCATTTT
TRBV6-1	TRBJ2-1	-	TRBD1	CASSVHLDRVYEQFF	TGTGCCAGCAGTGTACACCTTGACAGGGTCTATGAGCAGTTCTTC
TRBV20-1	TRBJ1-4	-	TRBD1	CSARASGQALRDEKLFF	TGCAGTGCTAGGGCCTCGGGACAGGCCCTGCGGGATGAAAAACTGTTTTTT
TRBV12-3/TRBV12-4	TRBJ2-2	few	-	CASSPTGEGTGELFF	TGTGCCAGCAGTCCGACAGGGGAGGGGACCGGGGAGCTGTTTTTT
TRBV19	TRBJ1-5	-	-	CASRFAGNQPQHF	TGTGCCAGTAGGTTTGCCGGCAATCAGCCCCAGCATTTT
TRBV20-1	TRBJ2-3	-	TRBD1	CSARTGSRTDTQYF	TGCAGTGCTAGGACAGGGTCTCGCACAGATACGCAGTATTTT
TRBV20-1	TRBJ1-2	-	-	CSAREFGRASNYGYTF	TGCAGTGCTAGAGAGTTCGGCAGAGCTTCTAACTATGGCTACACCTTC
TRBV6-1	TRBJ2-7	few	-	CARRGGAPYEQYF	TGTGCCAGGAGGGGGGGCGCCCCCTACGAGCAGTACTTC
TRBV7-2	TRBJ1-1	many	-	CASSPQTEAFF	TGTGCCAGCAGCCCTCAGACTGAAGCTTTCTTT
TRBV4-2	TRBJ2-4	few	-	CASSAPRAGSAKNIQYF	TGTGCCAGCAGCGCCCCTAGGGCGGGTAGCGCCAAAAACATTCAGTACTTC
TRBV4-1	TRBJ2-1	few	-	CASSQEGFGEQFF	TGCGCCAGCAGCCAAGAGGGTTTCGGTGAGCAGTTCTTC
TRBV2	TRBJ1-5	few	TRBD1	CASTRDRGVSNQPQHF	TGTGCCAGCACTCGGGACAGGGGGGTGAGCAATCAGCCCCAGCATTTT
TRBV20-1	TRBJ2-1	-	-	CSANPPGYEQFF	TGCAGTGCAAACCCGCCGGGCTATGAGCAGTTCTTC
TRBV20-1	TRBJ2-5	few	-	CSARVWDGSVETQYF	TGCAGTGCTAGAGTTTGGGACGGTTCTGTAGAGACCCAGTACTTC
TRBV7-2	TRBJ2-1	many	-	CASSLDSRTYNEQFF	TGTGCCAGCAGCTTAGACAGTAGAACCTACAATGAGCAGTTCTTC
TRBV7-6	TRBJ2-2	many	TRBD1	CASSSGQGGNTGELFF	TGTGCCAGCAGCTCGGGACAGGGGGGAAACACCGGGGAGCTGTTTTTT
TRBV7-6	TRBJ2-3	few	TRBD2	CASSLASGRVGDTQYF	TGTGCCAGCAGCTTAGCTAGCGGGAGGGTCGGAGATACGCAGTATTTT
TRBV20-1	TRBJ2-2	-	-	CSASRTGLMNTGELFF	TGCAGTGCTAGCCGAACGGGACTCATGAACACCGGGGAGCTGTTTTTT
TRBV12-3/TRBV12-4	TRBJ2-7	-	TRBD2	CASSGSSGGYEQYF	TGTGCCAGCAGTGGATCTAGCGGGGGCTACGAGCAGTACTTC
TRBV2	TRBJ1-1	-	TRBD1	CASSGSTGVTEAFF	TGTGCCAGCAGTGGATCGACAGGGGTCACTGAAGCTTTCTTT
TRBV7-2	TRBJ1-1	many	-	CASSPSGVEAFF	TGTGCCAGCAGCCCCTCCGGCGTTGAAGCTTTCTTT
TRBV28	TRBJ1-1	-	-	CATNPRAGTEAFF	TGTGCCACCAACCCCCGGGCGGGCACTGAAGCTTTCTTT
TRBV18	TRBJ1-2	-	-	CASSRYRDGYNYGYTF	TGTGCCAGCTCACGATACCGGGACGGATATAACTATGGCTACACCTTC
TRBV6-1	TRBJ1-5	few	-	CASSEPPRVGQPQHF	TGTGCCAGCAGTGAACCCCCGAGGGTAGGGCAGCCCCAGCATTTT
TRBV19	TRBJ1-2	few	TRBD1	CASRDRGRSYGYTF	TGTGCCAGTCGGGACAGGGGGCGCTCCTATGGCTACACCTTC
TRBV7-9	TRBJ1-1	-	-	CASSLWREPNTEAFF	TGTGCCAGCAGCTTATGGCGGGAACCGAACACTGAAGCTTTCTTT
TRBV5-4	TRBJ2-3	-	-	CASSFYSAPRRDTQYF	TGTGCCAGCAGCTTTTACTCCGCCCCGCGGCGAGATACGCAGTATTTT
TRBV7-2	TRBJ2-7	many	TRBD1	CASSALQGNYEQYF	TGTGCCAGCAGCGCCTTACAGGGGAACTACGAGCAGTACTTC
TRBV28	TRBJ2-1	few	-	CASSSSLGLDGGEQFF	TGTGCCAGCAGCTCGTCTCTAGGGCTAGATGGCGGTGAGCAGTTCTTC
TRBV6-5	TRBJ1-1	-	-	CASLDTMNTEAFF	TGTGCCAGCCTGGACACAATGAACACTGAAGCTTTCTTT
TRBV19	TRBJ1-1	few	TRBD1	CASSVTGVTEAFF	TGTGCCAGTAGTGTCACAGGGGTCACTGAAGCTTTCTTT
TRBV4-1	TRBJ2-1	-	-	CASSQSLAINEQFF	TGCGCCAGCAGCCAATCCCTAGCTATCAATGAGCAGTTCTTC
TRBV6-2/TRBV6-3	TRBJ1-2	few	-	CASTDRQPTNYGYTF	TGTGCCAGCACCGACCGACAGCCCACTAACTATGGCTACACCTTC